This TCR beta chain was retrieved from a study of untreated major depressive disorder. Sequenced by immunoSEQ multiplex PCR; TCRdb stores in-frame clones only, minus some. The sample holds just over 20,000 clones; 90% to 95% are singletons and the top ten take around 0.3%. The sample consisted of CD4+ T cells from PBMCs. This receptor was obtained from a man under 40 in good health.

For the CDR3, the DNA is TGTGCCACCAGCAGAGACAGCTCTGGAAACACCATATATTTT. Translated: CATSRDSSGNTIYF. The rearrangement links TRBV15 to TRBJ1-3, with unresolved D. V lost 0 bases to trimming and J lost 0 bases, with 3 bases between them. Germline V gene data show CDR1 as LNHNV and CDR2 as YYDKDF (reference sequence). This CDR3 is built from 14 residues.